One and the same sample provided the 17 T cell receptor beta chains below, sequenced in a study of cytomegalovirus exposure and HLA in healthy donors. The PCR employed 60 Vbeta primers together with 13 Jbeta primers. The repertoire was sequenced with immunoSEQ multiplex PCR; TCRdb's copy has only in-frame clones and lacks some. The data contain 120,000 to 150,000 clones, 79% of them singletons. Sequencing was done on a sample of PBMCs. These receptors came from a middle-aged woman in good health and CMV-seropositive.

This clone was detected only a few times. The chain joins TRBV28 to TRBJ2-3; 9 positions agree with TRBD1. J was trimmed by 4 bases and V by 4 bases; bases with no gene match: 9. The germline gives CDR1 MDHEN, CDR2 SYDVKM. This CDR3 contains 16 residues. CDR3 coding DNA: TGTGCCAGCAGTTCACCGGGACAGGGTTCCTCAGATACGCAGTATTTT. Translated, it gives CASSSPGQGSSDTQYF.

Of note for this clone: A junction boundary mismatches the germline segment, possibly from a read error. This chain links TRBV7-9 with TRBJ2-7; 11 bases agree with TRBD1. In germline, CDR1 is SEHNR, CDR2 FQNEAQ (reference sequence). This CDR3 has 18 residues. CDR3 residues: CSSSLWTGGNIFPYEQYF. CDR3 sequence (DNA): TGTTCCAGCAGCCTATGGACAGGGGGCAATATATTTCCCTACGAGCAGTACTTC.

The chain carries TRBV11-3 and TRBJ1-1; D gene uncertain. This CDR3 has 16 amino acids. V lost 0 bases to trimming and J lost 4 bases, with 15 bases between them. Germline V gene sequence: CDR1 SGHNT, CDR2 YENEEA. The CDR3: CASSLDASSGSTEAFF. The CDR3 bases are TGTGCCAGCAGCTTAGATGCTTCGTCGGGAAGCACTGAAGCTTTCTTT.

The chain combines TRBV5-1 with TRBJ2-1; 8 nucleotides line up with TRBD2. The CDR3 covers 13 residues. V lost 0 bases, J lost 10 bases, and 3 bases stayed unmatched. Germline-derived CDR1 and CDR2 are SGHRS and YFSETQ. The DNA of the CDR3 is TGCGCCAGCAGCTTGGCTGCGGGAGGCGAGCAGTTCTTC. Translating it yields CASSLAAGGEQFF.

V gene TRBV10-2 combines with J gene TRBJ2-3; 11 bases line up with TRBD2. Germline CDR1 reads WSHSY; CDR2 reads SAAADI. V lost 6 bases and J lost 4; bases outside the gene matches: 9. The CDR3 consists of 16 residues. The CDR3 is CASRGSGGEVADTQYF. In nucleotides, the CDR3 is TGCGCCAGCAGGGGTAGCGGGGGGGAGGTCGCAGATACGCAGTATTTT.

The rearrangement uses TRBV27 and TRBJ1-6; D is undetermined. Trimming took off 5 bases at V and 7 bases at J, with 9 bases between the two ends. CDR3 length: 13 residues. Germline V gene data show CDR1 as MNHEY and CDR2 as SMNVEV (reference sequence). CDR3 nucleotides: TGTGCCAGCAGTCCCCGACTCAATTCACCCCTCCACTTT. It codes for CASSPRLNSPLHF.

The chain joins TRBV30 to TRBJ1-1; no definite D call. Per the germline V gene, CDR1 is GTSNPN and CDR2 is SVGIG (reference sequence). The CDR3 spans 13 residues. The ends were cut back, 4 bases at V and 8 bases at J, with 17 bases in the middle. CDR3: CAWIYSTDKEAFF. For the CDR3, the DNA is TGTGCCTGGATTTATAGCACCGATAAAGAAGCTTTCTTT.

The chain links TRBV5-1 to TRBJ2-2; 10 bases match TRBD2. V was pared by 2 bases and J by 5 bases, with 6 bases of the junction left unmatched. Looked up from germline, CDR1 is SGHRS and CDR2 is YFSETQ. The CDR3 sequence is 16 residues long. The CDR3 spells CASSLAGGPRTGELFF. DNA of the CDR3: TGCGCCAGCAGCTTAGCGGGGGGGCCTCGTACCGGGGAGCTGTTTTTT.

J is TRBJ1-5 and V is TRBV6-1; D is possibly TRBD1 (6 bases). V was shortened by 3 bases and J by 4 bases, with 13 bases between the two germline ends. The germline gives CDR1 MNHNS, CDR2 SASEGT. The CDR3 runs to 15 residues. In DNA form, the CDR3 reads TGTGCCAGCAGTGAGAGGGGGATGGGGAATCAGCCCCAGCATTTT. Translating it yields CASSERGMGNQPQHF.

This chain links TRBV2 with TRBJ2-5; 8 bases are shared with TRBD1. This CDR3 is 14 amino acids long. Per germline, CDR1 SNHLY and CDR2 FYNNEI. V was clipped by 10 bases and J by 2 bases; unmatched bases: 9. As DNA, the CDR3 is TGTGCCAACTTGGACAGGGCCCTGCAAGAGACCCAGTACTTC. Amino acids: CANLDRALQETQYF.

V and J are TRBV18 and TRBJ2-1, with TRBD1 matching over 7 bases. Losses at the gene ends were 4 bases for V and 6 bases for J; bases not matched to a gene: 12. The length of the CDR3 is 16 residues. Germline loops: CDR1 KGHSH, CDR2 LQKENI. CDR3 nucleotides: TGTGCCAGCTCACGACAAACAGGGGTGGTTGGCAATGAGCAGTTCTTC. Amino acid sequence: CASSRQTGVVGNEQFF.

The chain employs TRBV5-1 and TRBJ2-1, with unresolved D. Germline V gives CDR1 SGHRS, CDR2 YFSETQ. This CDR3 has 16 amino acids. V was trimmed by 0 bases and J by 0 bases, leaving 10 bases between them. This CDR3 reads CASSLAASSSYNEQFF. The CDR3 DNA reads as TGCGCCAGCAGCTTGGCCGCTTCCAGCTCCTACAATGAGCAGTTCTTC. The full variable domain, with the rest looked up from reference TRBV5-1 and TRBJ2-1, is KAGVTQTPRYLIKTRGQQVTLSCSPISGHRSVSWYQQTPGQGLQFLFEYFSETQRNKGNFPGRFSGRQFSNSRSEMNVSTLELGDSALYLCASSLAASSSYNEQFFGPGTRLTVL.

This chain uses TRBV27 with TRBJ1-2; 7 positions agree with TRBD1. The CDR3 is 13 amino acids. V lost 5 bases and J lost 4; bases outside the gene matches: 4. Germline CDR1 and CDR2: MNHEY and SMNVEV (reference sequence). The CDR3 coding sequence is TGTGCCAGCAGTCAAGGGACAGTCTATGGCTACACCTTC. Protein product: CASSQGTVYGYTF.

J is TRBJ1-1 and V is TRBV27, with D uncertain. Deletions cut 4 bases from V and 0 bases from J, with 9 bases between. Germline V gives CDR1 MNHEY, CDR2 SMNVEV (reference sequence). The CDR3 runs 14 residues. CDR3 region: CASSSTRMNTEAFF. In nucleotides, the CDR3 is TGTGCCAGCAGTTCTACCAGGATGAACACTGAAGCTTTCTTT.

This clone showed up just a few times. The chain is built from TRBV14 and TRBJ2-7; weak D call: TRBD1 (6 bases). The CDR3 runs 19 residues. CDR1 is SGHDN, CDR2 FVKESK, per germline. Trimming removed 2 bases from V and 3 bases from J, with 26 bases in between. The CDR3 nucleotides read TGTGCCAGCAGCCAATTAGGGGGTAGCCGGACCTCGTGGGGCTACGAGCAGTACTTC. Protein: CASSQLGGSRTSWGYEQYF.

V gene TRBV7-9 combines with J gene TRBJ1-1; 10 nucleotides agree with TRBD1. CDR3 size: 12 residues. V lost 5 bases, J lost 10 bases, and 4 bases stayed unmatched. The germline gives CDR1 SEHNR, CDR2 FQNEAQ (reference sequence). The CDR3 DNA sequence: TGTGCCAGCAGCCAAAGGACAGGGGGAGCTTTCTTT. Translation: CASSQRTGGAFF.

In its sample, this clone was seen a few times. The chain uses TRBV2 and TRBJ2-1; no firm D call. V lost 6 bases, J lost 4 bases, and 16 bases lay in between. Germline V gives CDR1 SNHLY, CDR2 FYNNEI. The CDR3 covers 15 residues. Written as DNA, the CDR3 is TGTGCCAGCAGCGCCGATTTTCAGAAATACAATGAGCAGTTCTTC. Its protein is CASSADFQKYNEQFF.